A selection of T cell receptor beta chains follows, all from one sample in a study of OX40 agonist ivuxolimab in advanced cancers. Profiled with immunoSEQ multiplex PCR; TCRdb holds only in-frame clones, not every one. Here the sample spans about 37,000 clones, more than 75% being singletons. The sample consisted of CD4+ or CD8+ T cells sorted from blood, taken in a trial of the OX40 agonist ivuxolimab. The source is an adult with an advanced solid tumor such as melanoma, head and neck, liver or kidney cancer. Both conserved end residues are part of each CDR3. D genes are given only for firm matches. Size tells how often a clone was seen (once, few, many) or the class of an expanded clone, and some rows leave it out.

D: TRBD2; J: TRBJ2-1; size: once; V: TRBV15; DNA: TGTGCCACCAGCAGAGGTGCGCGGGGGGGGATGGATGAGCAGTTCTTC; CDR3: CATSRGARGGMDEQFF
D: TRBD1; J: TRBJ1-1; size: few; V: TRBV19; DNA: TGTGCCAGTAGACCGGACAGGGCCACTGAAGCTTTCTTT; CDR3: CASRPDRATEAFF
D: -; J: TRBJ2-5; size: -; V: TRBV7-2; DNA: TGTGCCAGCAGCTTCCAGTGGGGCAACCAAGAGACCCAGTACTTC; CDR3: CASSFQWGNQETQYF
D: TRBD1; J: TRBJ2-2; size: -; V: TRBV10-3; DNA: TGTGCCATCAGCCCAAGGACAGGGGGCAGCGGGGAGCTGTTTTTT; CDR3: CAISPRTGGSGELFF
D: -; J: TRBJ2-6; size: -; V: TRBV19; DNA: TGTGCCAGTAGTAAGGATTCTGGGGCCAACGTCCTGACTTTC; CDR3: CASSKDSGANVLTF
D: TRBD2; J: TRBJ2-1; size: -; V: TRBV7-3; DNA: TGTGCCAGCAGCGCCCGGACTAGCGGTTTAAATGAGCAGTTCTTC; CDR3: CASSARTSGLNEQFF
D: TRBD1; J: TRBJ1-2; size: -; V: TRBV6-5; DNA: TGTGCCAGCAGCCGGCAGGGGGCGAACTATGGCTACACCTTC; CDR3: CASSRQGANYGYTF
D: TRBD1; J: TRBJ2-7; size: -; V: TRBV5-4; DNA: TGTGCCAGCAGCCAAGCCGGGACAGGGTCCTACGAGCAGTACTTC; CDR3: CASSQAGTGSYEQYF
D: TRBD2; J: TRBJ2-1; size: -; V: TRBV5-1; DNA: TGCGCCAGCAGCTTGCTAGCGGTAATCAATGAGCAGTTCTTC; CDR3: CASSLLAVINEQFF
D: -; J: TRBJ2-3; size: -; V: TRBV19; DNA: TGTGCCAGTACCACACAGACTAGCACAGATACGCAGTATTTT; CDR3: CASTTQTSTDTQYF
D: -; J: TRBJ2-4; size: -; V: TRBV29-1; DNA: TGCAGCGTTGAAGCGAGAGGGGGGGGGAACATTCAGTACTTC; CDR3: CSVEARGGGNIQYF
D: -; J: TRBJ1-5; size: -; V: TRBV7-9; DNA: TGTGCCAGCAGCTTCGGTAATCAGCCCCAGCATTTT; CDR3: CASSFGNQPQHF
D: TRBD1; J: TRBJ2-7; size: -; V: TRBV6-6; DNA: TGTGTCAGCACCCAGGGGACAGGGTTGTGGGAGCAGTACTTC; CDR3: CVSTQGTGLWEQYF
D: -; J: TRBJ2-2; size: -; V: TRBV6-4; DNA: TGTGCCAGCAGTGTAGGGGCGAACACCGGGGAGCTGTTTTTT; CDR3: CASSVGANTGELFF
D: -; J: TRBJ2-5; size: -; V: TRBV11-2; DNA: TGTGCCAGCAGCTTAGGCGGCCAAGAGACCCAGTACTTC; CDR3: CASSLGGQETQYF
D: -; J: TRBJ2-1; size: few; V: TRBV7-2; DNA: TGTGCCAGCAGCTCGGCCTCTCGGATTGAGCAGTTCTTC; CDR3: CASSSASRIEQFF